This paragraph covers one T cell receptor (beta chain) sequence. Data came from immunoSEQ multiplex PCR; TCRdb stores just in-frame clones and leaves some out. The sample includes around 470,000 clones, 90% of them seen just once. These data originate in a study of blood T cell repertoires in COVID-19. Losses at the gene ends were 5 bases for V and 6 bases for J; bases not matched to a gene: 7. This CDR3 region has 13 residues. The TCR sequence derives from a man aged 18 to 35 who had recovered from COVID-19. The chain combines TRBV12-3 or TRBV12-4 with TRBJ2-7; 7 bases are shared with TRBD1. The sequencing input was PBMCs or T cells enriched from blood (not recorded which). Here the CDR3 reads CASSPTRQGEQYF. CDR3 nucleotide sequence: TGTGCCAGCAGTCCGACCAGACAGGGCGAGCAGTACTTC.